The 29 T cell receptor beta chains below were found in one sample sequenced in a study of OX40 agonist ivuxolimab in advanced cancers. Clones were sequenced by immunoSEQ multiplex PCR, and TCRdb holds only the in-frame ones, with some missing. The sample lists some 90,000 clones, around 87% occurring once. The sample consisted of CD4+ or CD8+ T cells sorted from blood, taken in a trial of the OX40 agonist ivuxolimab. The receptors were gathered from an adult with an advanced solid tumor such as melanoma, head and neck, liver or kidney cancer.

The chain combines TRBV4-3 with TRBJ1-2, with D uncertain. The CDR3 runs 14 residues. The V gene lost 4 bases and the J gene lost 0 bases, with 9 bases spanning the gap. Per the germline V gene, CDR1 is LGHNA and CDR2 is YSLEER. The CDR3 DNA sequence: TGCGCCAGCAGCCCCGCCTCAGCTAACTATGGCTACACCTTC. Translation: CASSPASANYGYTF.

V usage is TRBV9 and J usage is TRBJ2-3, with D maybe TRBD1 (7 bases). The V end was cut by 3 bases, the J end by 1 base, with 18 bases between. This CDR3 is built from 17 residues. Germline loops: CDR1 SGDLS, CDR2 YYNGEE. As DNA, the CDR3 is TGTGCCAGCAGCGGTCCCCAGGGGGGCCACCGCACAGATACGCAGTATTTT. Its translation: CASSGPQGGHRTDTQYF.

The CDR3 bases are TGCGCCAGCAGCTCGAACTTCCGGGACAGGGGCCAGAATGAGCAGTTCTTC. This codes for CASSSNFRDRGQNEQFF. The rearrangement links TRBV5-1 to TRBJ2-1; 10 nucleotides agree with TRBD1. There are 17 residues in the CDR3. J was trimmed by 7 bases and V by 3 bases; bases with no gene match: 13. The germline V gene encodes CDR1 SGHRS and CDR2 YFSETQ.

V and J are TRBV13 and TRBJ1-3; a weak D match, TRBD1 (5 bases). CDR1 and CDR2 from the germline V gene are PRHDT and FYEKMQ (reference sequence). V lost 2 bases and J 3 bases, leaving 11 bases between the germline ends. The CDR3 contains 15 residues. The CDR3 DNA reads as TGTGCCAGCAGCTTAACGGCCAGGGTTGGAAACACCATATATTTT. This sequence encodes CASSLTARVGNTIYF. The full variable domain, its missing parts supplied by reference TRBV13 and TRBJ1-3, is AAGVIQSPRHLIKEKRETATLKCYPIPRHDTVYWYQQGPGQDPQFLISFYEKMQSDKGSIPDRFSAQQFSDYHSELNMSSLELGDSALYFCASSLTARVGNTIYFGEGSWLTVV.

The rearrangement joins TRBV11-1 to TRBJ2-7; 11 nucleotides align to TRBD1. The CDR3 extends over 16 amino acids. Germline V lookup: CDR1 SGHAT, CDR2 FQDESV (reference sequence). The V segment lost 2 bases and the J segment 4 bases; nucleotides outside the gene matches: 7. CDR3 DNA sequence: TGTGCCAGCAGCTTAAAGTCGGGGACAGGGGGATACGAGCAGTACTTC. Protein sequence: CASSLKSGTGGYEQYF.

The gene calls are TRBV9 and TRBJ2-3; D possibly corresponds to TRBD2 (5 bases). V was cut by 0 bases and J by 4 bases, with 15 bases left in between. Looked up from germline, CDR1 is SGDLS and CDR2 is YYNGEE. The CDR3 is 16 residues long. The CDR3 coding sequence is TGTGCCAGCAGCGTAGGGACTGACCCCCGGGCAGATACGCAGTATTTT. Translated, it gives CASSVGTDPRADTQYF.

The genes are TRBV30 and TRBJ2-3; D possibly corresponds to TRBD1 (6 bases). The V end lost 3 bases, the J end lost 6 bases, and 10 bases lay between the germline ends. Germline V CDR1 and CDR2: GTSNPN, SVGIG (reference sequence). The CDR3 consists of 12 residues. CDR3: CAWRLRGDTQYF. DNA of the CDR3: TGTGCCTGGAGACTGAGGGGGGATACGCAGTATTTT.

The chain links TRBV6-1 to TRBJ2-1, with a tentative D call TRBD1 (6 bases). Per the germline V gene, CDR1 is MNHNS and CDR2 is SASEGT. The V gene lost 7 bases and the J gene lost 8 bases, with 18 bases spanning the gap. This CDR3 spans 14 amino acids. The CDR3 protein is CASKSGRGSDEQFF. Written as DNA, the CDR3 is TGTGCCAGCAAATCTGGCAGGGGATCGGATGAGCAGTTCTTC.

The V and J genes are TRBV7-9 and TRBJ2-7; 12 bases agree with TRBD1. CDR1 and CDR2 (germline): SEHNR, FQNEAQ (reference sequence). The ends lost 2 bases at V and 6 bases at J; junction bases unmatched: 8. This CDR3 has 16 amino acids. CDR3 amino acids: CASSLTSGTGGAEQYF. CDR3 DNA: TGTGCCAGCAGCTTAACTTCGGGGACAGGGGGCGCCGAGCAGTACTTC.

V and J are TRBV2 and TRBJ2-7, with a possible D match to TRBD2 (7 bases). Germline V CDR1 and CDR2: SNHLY, FYNNEI. The CDR3 is made up of 20 amino acids. V was clipped by 6 bases and J by 2 bases, with 32 bases between them. The CDR3 sequence: CASRPLRAFGGALPTYEQYF. The CDR3 nucleotides are TGTGCCAGCAGACCCCTAAGGGCCTTTGGGGGGGCACTACCTACCTACGAGCAGTACTTC.

This chain joins TRBV6-4 and TRBJ1-4; TRBD1 matches 12 bases. This CDR3 contains 17 residues. J lost 8 bases, V lost 4 bases, and 11 bases had no gene match. The germline CDR1 and CDR2 sequences are MRHNA and SNTAGT. The CDR3 DNA is TGTGCCAGCAGTGTTCCCGGGACAGGGGGCAGGAGGGAAAAACTGTTTTTT. Translating gives CASSVPGTGGRREKLFF.

J is TRBJ2-2 and V is TRBV7-2, with 12 positions matching TRBD1. The CDR3 runs 14 residues. With 3 bases clipped from V and 8 bases from J, the junction kept 1 base outside the gene matches. Germline lookup yields CDR1 SGHTA and CDR2 FQGNSA. The CDR3: CASSLGQGAGELFF. The CDR3 bases are TGTGCCAGCAGCTTGGGACAGGGGGCGGGGGAGCTGTTTTTT.

The rearrangement uses TRBV7-9 and TRBJ1-2, with a tentative D call TRBD1 (6 bases). Germline CDR1 and CDR2: SEHNR and FQNEAQ (reference sequence). This CDR3 comprises 13 residues. Between the trimmed V and J ends, which lost 5 bases and 5 bases, there was a span of 12 bases. CDR3 in amino acids: CASSPGQRYGYTF. In DNA form, the CDR3 reads TGTGCCAGCAGCCCCGGACAGCGATATGGCTACACCTTC.

The rearrangement links TRBV25-1 to TRBJ2-1; TRBD2 matches 9 bases. CDR3 length: 18 residues. Losses at the gene ends were 0 bases for V and 4 bases for J; bases not matched to a gene: 10. Germline loops: CDR1 MGHDK, CDR2 SYGVNS. CDR3 region: CASSEYRGPSGRYNEQFF. CDR3 DNA: TGTGCCAGCAGTGAATATCGGGGACCCAGCGGGAGGTACAATGAGCAGTTCTTC.

The V gene is TRBV6-5, the J gene TRBJ1-5; 9 nucleotides align to TRBD1. V shed 3 bases, J shed 7 bases, and the junction held 4 bases outside the gene matches. The CDR3 spans 14 residues. The germline gives CDR1 MNHEY, CDR2 SVGAGI. This CDR3 is CASSYRDRAQPQHF. Here the CDR3 DNA reads TGTGCCAGCAGTTATAGGGACAGGGCACAGCCCCAGCATTTT.

This clone was found once. The V gene is TRBV11-2, the J gene TRBJ2-7; D unclear. The CDR3 is 13 amino acids. Germline V gives CDR1 SGHAT, CDR2 FQNNGV. The V end lost 2 bases, the J end lost 7 bases, and 12 bases lay between the germline ends. The CDR3 region has the DNA TGTGCCAGCAGCTTAAGCAGCATAGGGGAGCAGTACTTC. Protein: CASSLSSIGEQYF.

The rearrangement joins TRBV25-1 to TRBJ2-7, with 13 bases aligning to TRBD2. The V segment lost 3 bases and the J segment 6 bases; nucleotides outside the gene matches: 2. The germline V gene has CDR1 MGHDK and CDR2 SYGVNS. CDR3 size: 14 residues. The CDR3: CASSDGTSGVEQYF. CDR3 nucleotide sequence: TGTGCCAGCAGTGATGGGACTAGCGGGGTCGAGCAGTACTTC.

The chain joins TRBV6-5 to TRBJ1-1; no clear D gene. The CDR3 is 15 amino acids. V lost 3 bases to trimming and J lost 0 bases, with 11 bases between them. CDR1 MNHEY and CDR2 SVGAGI come from the germline V gene. The CDR3 coding sequence is TGTGCCAGCAGTTATGGAGGTTCCATGAACACTGAAGCTTTCTTT. Protein sequence: CASSYGGSMNTEAFF.

Written as DNA, the CDR3 is TGTGCCAGCAGTAGAACCCGACAGGGGTCCTTCTCCTACGAGCAGTACTTC. It is translated as CASSRTRQGSFSYEQYF. J is TRBJ2-7 and V is TRBV27, with 8 bases lining up with TRBD1. Trimming at V came to 5 bases and at J to 0 bases, leaving 12 bases not matched to a gene. CDR1 is MNHEY and CDR2 is SMNVEV in the germline V gene (reference sequence). This CDR3 contains 17 residues.

The rearrangement links TRBV7-9 to TRBJ2-3; TRBD2 matches at 7 bases. Germline V CDR1 and CDR2: SEHNR, FQNEAQ (reference sequence). V was clipped by 4 bases and J by 0 bases; unmatched bases: 4. The CDR3 runs 15 residues. The CDR3 protein is CASSYGGGSTDTQYF. The CDR3 nucleotides are TGTGCCAGCAGCTATGGGGGGGGTAGCACAGATACGCAGTATTTT.

CDR3 loop: CASSPRRTGANEKLFF. Written as DNA, the CDR3 is TGTGCCAGCAGCCCGAGACGGACAGGGGCTAATGAAAAACTGTTTTTT. The chain is built from TRBV7-2 and TRBJ1-4; TRBD1 matches at 9 bases. The CDR3 length is 16 residues. Losses at the gene ends were 5 bases for V and 3 bases for J; bases not matched to a gene: 7. The V gene's germline CDR1 is SGHTA and CDR2 FQGNSA. Using reference TRBV7-2 and TRBJ1-4 for the parts outside the CDR3, the full variable domain is GAGVSQSPSNKVTEKGKDVELRCDPISGHTALYWYRQSLGQGLEFLIYFQGNSAPDKSGLPSDRFSAERTGGSVSTLTIQRTQQEDSAVYLCASSPRRTGANEKLFFGSGTQLSVL.

The chain employs TRBV7-2 and TRBJ2-1; D is unresolved. This CDR3 comprises 13 residues. Deletions cut 4 bases from V and 9 bases from J, with 13 bases between. Germline CDR1 and CDR2: SGHTA and FQGNSA. The CDR3 DNA sequence: TGTGCCAGCAGCTCCCAGCTGGGGTCTGAGCAGTTCTTC. It yields the protein CASSSQLGSEQFF.

J is TRBJ1-2 and V is TRBV27, with D maybe TRBD1 (6 bases). The CDR3 has 15 amino acids. V was shortened by 4 bases and J by 4 bases, with 16 bases between the two germline ends. The V gene's germline CDR1 is MNHEY and CDR2 SMNVEV (reference sequence). The CDR3 loop is CASSSPDRIPYGYTF. The CDR3 DNA is TGTGCCAGCAGTTCCCCTGACAGGATACCCTATGGCTACACCTTC.

The chain links TRBV5-1 to TRBJ1-1; D is unresolved. Germline loops: CDR1 SGHRS, CDR2 YFSETQ. Trimming removed 2 bases at V and 0 bases at J, with 8 bases between. The CDR3 runs 14 residues. The CDR3 loop reads CASSLGPMNTEAFF. In DNA form, the CDR3 reads TGCGCCAGCAGCTTAGGACCGATGAACACTGAAGCTTTCTTT.

The chain carries TRBV12-5 and TRBJ2-7; D is unresolved. The CDR3 is 11 amino acids. Germline loops: CDR1 LGHNT, CDR2 FRNRAP. Trimming pared 2 bases from V and 6 bases from J, leaving 5 bases between. The CDR3 region has the DNA TGTGCTAGTGGTTTGATCAGCGAGCAGTACTTC. It yields the protein CASGLISEQYF.

This sequence joins TRBV10-1 and TRBJ2-7; 9 bases map to TRBD2. The J segment lost 2 bases and the V segment lost 3 bases, leaving 5 bases of the junction unmatched. This CDR3 has 15 residues. Germline V CDR1 and CDR2: WNHNN, SYGVQD (reference sequence). CDR3 sequence: CASSDGSGGTYEQYF. The CDR3 DNA is TGCGCCAGCAGTGATGGCAGCGGGGGGACCTACGAGCAGTACTTC.

The V and J genes are TRBV7-3 and TRBJ2-7, with D uncertain. V gave up 6 bases and J gave up 4 bases, with 10 bases separating them. From germline, CDR1 is SGHTA and CDR2 FQGTGA. The CDR3 sequence is 12 residues long. The CDR3 region has the DNA TGTGCCAGCAGTCCCTCGCTTTACGAGCAGTACTTC. Translated, it gives CASSPSLYEQYF.

DNA for the CDR3: TGTGCCATCAGTGAACAGGGGGCGAAAGGAAACACCATATATTTT. The encoded protein is CAISEQGAKGNTIYF. This chain joins TRBV10-3 and TRBJ1-3, with 9 bases matching TRBD1. Germline V gives CDR1 ENHRY, CDR2 SYGVKD. This CDR3 spans 15 amino acids. V shed 3 bases, J shed 4 bases, and the junction held 4 bases outside the gene matches.

The chain combines TRBV9 with TRBJ2-3, with 8 bases fitting TRBD1. Trimming took 4 bases from V and 2 from J; bases not matched to a gene: 12. This CDR3 contains 17 residues. CDR1 and CDR2 (germline): SGDLS, YYNGEE. For the CDR3, the DNA is TGTGCCAGCAGCCCAATCGGACAGGGCCGATCCACAGATACGCAGTATTTT. Protein: CASSPIGQGRSTDTQYF.